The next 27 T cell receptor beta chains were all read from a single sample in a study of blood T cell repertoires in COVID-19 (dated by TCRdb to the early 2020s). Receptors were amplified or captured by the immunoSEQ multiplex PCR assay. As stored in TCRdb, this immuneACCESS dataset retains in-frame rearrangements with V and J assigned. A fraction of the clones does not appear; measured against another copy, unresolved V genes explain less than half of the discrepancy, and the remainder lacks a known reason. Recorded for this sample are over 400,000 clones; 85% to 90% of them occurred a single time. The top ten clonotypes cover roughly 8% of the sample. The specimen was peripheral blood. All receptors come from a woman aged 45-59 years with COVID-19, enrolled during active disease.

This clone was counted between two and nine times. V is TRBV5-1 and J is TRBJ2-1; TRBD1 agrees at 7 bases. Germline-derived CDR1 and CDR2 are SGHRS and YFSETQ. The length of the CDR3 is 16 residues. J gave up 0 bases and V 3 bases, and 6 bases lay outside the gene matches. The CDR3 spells CASSSGTAFSYNEQFF. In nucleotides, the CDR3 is TGCGCCAGCAGCTCTGGGACAGCTTTCTCCTACAATGAGCAGTTCTTC. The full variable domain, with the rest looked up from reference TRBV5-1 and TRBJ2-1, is KAGVTQTPRYLIKTRGQQVTLSCSPISGHRSVSWYQQTPGQGLQFLFEYFSETQRNKGNFPGRFSGRQFSNSRSEMNVSTLELGDSALYLCASSSGTAFSYNEQFFGPGTRLTVL.

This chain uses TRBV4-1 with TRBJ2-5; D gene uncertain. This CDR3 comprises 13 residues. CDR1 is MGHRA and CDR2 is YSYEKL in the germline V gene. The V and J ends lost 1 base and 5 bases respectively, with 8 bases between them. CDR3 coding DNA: TGCGCCAGCAGCCAAGTCTTATCCGAGACCCAGTACTTC. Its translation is CASSQVLSETQYF.

The CDR3 sequence is CASSKSEQGYGYTF. The CDR3 coding sequence is TGTGCCAGCAGCAAATCTGAACAGGGCTATGGCTACACCTTC. The gene calls are TRBV21-1 and TRBJ1-2; TRBD1 was called by the table and not checked on the DNA. TRBV21-1 is a documented pseudogene. CDR3 length: 14 residues.

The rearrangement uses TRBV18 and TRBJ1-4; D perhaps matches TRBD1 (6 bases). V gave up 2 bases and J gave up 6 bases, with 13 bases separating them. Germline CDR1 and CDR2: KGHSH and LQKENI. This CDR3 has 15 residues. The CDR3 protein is CASSPADSFHEKLFF. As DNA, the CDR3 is TGTGCCAGCTCACCAGCGGACAGTTTCCATGAAAAACTGTTTTTT.

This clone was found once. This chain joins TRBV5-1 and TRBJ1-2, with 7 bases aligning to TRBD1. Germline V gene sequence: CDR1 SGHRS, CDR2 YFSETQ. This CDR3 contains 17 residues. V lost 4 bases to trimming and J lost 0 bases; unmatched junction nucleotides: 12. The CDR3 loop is CASSHRDSRLANYGYTF. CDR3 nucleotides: TGCGCCAGCAGCCACCGGGACAGCCGGCTTGCTAACTATGGCTACACCTTC.

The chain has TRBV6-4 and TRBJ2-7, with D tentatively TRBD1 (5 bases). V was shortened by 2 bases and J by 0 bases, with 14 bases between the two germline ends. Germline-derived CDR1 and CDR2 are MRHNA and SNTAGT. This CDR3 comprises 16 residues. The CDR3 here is CASSDPPDKSSYEQYF. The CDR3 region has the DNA TGTGCCAGCAGTGACCCCCCGGACAAGAGCTCCTACGAGCAGTACTTC.

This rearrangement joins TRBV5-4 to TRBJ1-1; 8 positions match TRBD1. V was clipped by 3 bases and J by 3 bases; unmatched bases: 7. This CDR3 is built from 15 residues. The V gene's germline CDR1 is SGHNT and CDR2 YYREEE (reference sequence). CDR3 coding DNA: TGTGCCAGCAGCTGGGACAGGACCCTGGACACTGAAGCTTTCTTT. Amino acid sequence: CASSWDRTLDTEAFF.

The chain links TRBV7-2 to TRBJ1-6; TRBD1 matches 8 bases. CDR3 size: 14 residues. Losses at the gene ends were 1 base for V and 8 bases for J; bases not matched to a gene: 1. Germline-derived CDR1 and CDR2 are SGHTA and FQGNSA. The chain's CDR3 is CASSLGTGYSPLHF. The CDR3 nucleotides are TGTGCCAGCAGCTTAGGGACAGGGTATTCACCCCTCCACTTT.

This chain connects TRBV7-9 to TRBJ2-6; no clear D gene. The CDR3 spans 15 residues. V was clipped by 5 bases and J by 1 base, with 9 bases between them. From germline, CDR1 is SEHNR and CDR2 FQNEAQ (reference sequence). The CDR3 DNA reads TGTGCCAGCAGCAGAGGCTCTTCTGGGGCCAACGTCCTGACTTTC. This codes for CASSRGSSGANVLTF.

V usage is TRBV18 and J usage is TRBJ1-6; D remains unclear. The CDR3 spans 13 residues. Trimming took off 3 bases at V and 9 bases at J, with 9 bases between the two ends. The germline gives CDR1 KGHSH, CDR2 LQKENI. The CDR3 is CASSPREGSPLHF. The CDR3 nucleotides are TGTGCCAGCTCACCCCGGGAGGGTTCACCCCTCCACTTT.

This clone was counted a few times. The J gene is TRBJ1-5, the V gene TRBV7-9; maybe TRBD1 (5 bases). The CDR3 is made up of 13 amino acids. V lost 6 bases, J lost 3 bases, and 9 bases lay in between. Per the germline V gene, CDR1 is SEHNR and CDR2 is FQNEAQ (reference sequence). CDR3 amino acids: CASSGTSNQPQHF. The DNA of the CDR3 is TGTGCCAGCAGTGGGACTTCCAATCAGCCCCAGCATTTT.

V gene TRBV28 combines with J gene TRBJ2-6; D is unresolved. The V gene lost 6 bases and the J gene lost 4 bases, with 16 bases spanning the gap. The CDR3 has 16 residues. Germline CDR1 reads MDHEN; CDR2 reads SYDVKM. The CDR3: CASSPPLIRGANVLTF. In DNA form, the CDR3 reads TGTGCCAGCAGCCCCCCACTTATCAGGGGGGCCAACGTCCTGACTTTC.

This CDR3 reads CSATDRGNYEQYF. CDR3 bases: TGCAGTGCTACTGACAGGGGGAACTACGAGCAGTACTTC. This rearrangement joins TRBV20-1 to TRBJ2-7, with 9 bases matching TRBD1. There are 13 residues in the CDR3. Germline assignment: CDR1 DFQATT and CDR2 SNEGSKA (reference sequence). The junction had 4 bases not matched to a gene; V was cut back by 4 bases and J by 3 bases.

CDR3 protein: CASSRASQAGETQYF. The CDR3 coding sequence is TGTGCCAGCAGCCGAGCCTCGCAGGCAGGAGAGACCCAGTACTTC. The J gene is TRBJ2-5, the V gene TRBV7-9; D is undetermined. The germline gives CDR1 SEHNR, CDR2 FQNEAQ (reference sequence). This CDR3 comprises 15 residues. V dropped 5 bases and J dropped 4 bases, with 17 bases sitting between them.

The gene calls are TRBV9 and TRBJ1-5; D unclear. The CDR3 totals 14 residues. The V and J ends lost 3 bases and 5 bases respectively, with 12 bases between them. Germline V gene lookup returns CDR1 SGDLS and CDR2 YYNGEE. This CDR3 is CASSDEARDQPQHF. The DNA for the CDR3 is TGTGCCAGCAGCGACGAGGCGAGGGATCAGCCCCAGCATTTT. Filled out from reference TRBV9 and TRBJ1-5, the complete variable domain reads DSGVTQTPKHLITATGQRVTLRCSPRSGDLSVYWYQQSLDQGLQFLIQYYNGEERAKGNILERFSAQQFPDLHSELNLSSLELGDSALYFCASSDEARDQPQHFGDGTRLSIL.

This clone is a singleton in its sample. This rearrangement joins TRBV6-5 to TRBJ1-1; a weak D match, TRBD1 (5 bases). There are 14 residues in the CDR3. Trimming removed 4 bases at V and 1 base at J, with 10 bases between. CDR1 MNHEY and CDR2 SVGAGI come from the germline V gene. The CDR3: CASSWDTGNTEAFF. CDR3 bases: TGTGCCAGCAGTTGGGATACAGGGAACACTGAAGCTTTCTTT.

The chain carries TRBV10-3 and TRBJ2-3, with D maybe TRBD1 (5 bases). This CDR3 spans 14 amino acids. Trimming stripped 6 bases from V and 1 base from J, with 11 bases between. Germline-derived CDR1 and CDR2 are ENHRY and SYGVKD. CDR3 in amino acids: CAISVEGGTDTQYF. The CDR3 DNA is TGTGCCATCAGCGTCGAAGGGGGCACAGATACGCAGTATTTT.

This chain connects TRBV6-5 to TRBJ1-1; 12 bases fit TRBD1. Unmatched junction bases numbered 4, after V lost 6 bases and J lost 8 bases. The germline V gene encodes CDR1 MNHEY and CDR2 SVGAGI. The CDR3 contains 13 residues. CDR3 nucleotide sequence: TGTGCCAGCAGGGGGGACAGGGGGCGCGAAGCTTTCTTT. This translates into CASRGDRGREAFF.

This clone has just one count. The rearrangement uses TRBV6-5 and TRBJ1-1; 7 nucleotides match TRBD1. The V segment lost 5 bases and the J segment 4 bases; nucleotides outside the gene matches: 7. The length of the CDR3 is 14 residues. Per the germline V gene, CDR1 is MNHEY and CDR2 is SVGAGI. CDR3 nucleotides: TGTGCCAGCAGTATGGACAGGAAGGTCACTGAAGCTTTCTTT. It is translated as CASSMDRKVTEAFF.

The CDR3 DNA is TGTGCCAGCAGTTATATCCCCGGACTAGTTCCCTATGCGCAGTATTTT. Translated, it gives CASSYIPGLVPYAQYF. The chain recombines TRBV6-2 or TRBV6-3 with TRBJ2-3, with TRBD2 identical over 7 bases. This CDR3 is 16 amino acids long. With 3 bases clipped from V and 10 bases from J, the junction kept 16 bases outside the gene matches. Germline values: CDR1 MNHEY, CDR2 SVGEGT.

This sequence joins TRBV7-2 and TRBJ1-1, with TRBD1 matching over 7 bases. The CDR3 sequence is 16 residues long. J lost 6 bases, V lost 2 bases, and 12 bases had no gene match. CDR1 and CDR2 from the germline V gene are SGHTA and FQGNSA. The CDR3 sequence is CASSLIDRVSEAEAFF. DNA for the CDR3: TGTGCCAGCAGCTTAATAGACAGGGTGAGTGAGGCTGAAGCTTTCTTT.

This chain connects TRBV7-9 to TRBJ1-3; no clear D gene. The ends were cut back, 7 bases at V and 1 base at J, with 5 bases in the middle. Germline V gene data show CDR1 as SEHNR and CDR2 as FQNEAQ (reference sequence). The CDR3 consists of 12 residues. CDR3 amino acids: CASTISGNTIYF. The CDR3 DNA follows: TGTGCCAGCACCATATCTGGAAACACCATATATTTT.

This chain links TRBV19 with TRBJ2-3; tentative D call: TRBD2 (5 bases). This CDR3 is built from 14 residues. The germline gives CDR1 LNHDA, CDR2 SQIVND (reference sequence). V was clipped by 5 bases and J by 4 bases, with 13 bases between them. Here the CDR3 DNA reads TGTGCCAGTAGTGCGGACTTTAGCGCAGATACGCAGTATTTT. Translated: CASSADFSADTQYF.

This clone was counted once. DNA of the CDR3: TGTGCCTGGGGCGACTGGTCCTACAATGAGCAGTTCTTC. Protein: CAWGDWSYNEQFF. The chain combines TRBV30 with TRBJ2-1; D not certain. CDR1 GTSNPN and CDR2 SVGIG come from the germline V gene (reference sequence). The CDR3 loop spans 13 amino acids. Trimming took off 5 bases at V and 1 base at J, with 9 bases between the two ends.

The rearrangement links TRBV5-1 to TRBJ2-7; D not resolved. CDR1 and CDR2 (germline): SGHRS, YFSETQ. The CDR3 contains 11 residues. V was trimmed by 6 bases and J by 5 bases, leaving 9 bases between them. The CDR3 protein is CASNGPDEQYF. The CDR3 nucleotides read TGCGCCAGCAATGGGCCGGACGAGCAGTACTTC.

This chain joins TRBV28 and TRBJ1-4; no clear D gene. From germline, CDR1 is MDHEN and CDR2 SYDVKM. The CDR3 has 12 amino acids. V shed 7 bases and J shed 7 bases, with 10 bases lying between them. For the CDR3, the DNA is TGTGCCAGCACGGGGTTAGCTGAAAAACTGTTTTTT. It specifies CASTGLAEKLFF.

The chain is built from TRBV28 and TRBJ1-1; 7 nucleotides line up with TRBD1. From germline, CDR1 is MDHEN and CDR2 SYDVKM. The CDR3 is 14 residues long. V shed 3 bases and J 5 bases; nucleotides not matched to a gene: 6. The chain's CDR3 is CASSFAGGSTEAFF. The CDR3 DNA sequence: TGTGCCAGCAGTTTTGCAGGGGGGTCGACTGAAGCTTTCTTT.